A single sample gave rise to the 3 T cell receptor beta chains below, sequenced in a study of high-grade serous ovarian cancer treatment subgroups. Tumor tissue was taken before any definitive surgery or chemotherapy was given. TCRdb's table, derived via immunoSEQ multiplex PCR, lists solely in-frame clones and lacks some. Of about 30,000 clones listed, about 81% are singletons. The specimen was tumor tissue. The receptors shown here come from a human donor with high-grade serous ovarian cancer.

The chain couples TRBV6-5 to TRBJ1-4, with D unresolved. This CDR3 spans 12 amino acids. Germline values: CDR1 MNHEY, CDR2 SVGAGI. Trimming left V 8 bases short and J 7 bases short, with 11 bases between. This CDR3 is CASAPRGEKLFF. Written as DNA, the CDR3 is TGTGCCAGCGCCCCGAGAGGTGAAAAACTGTTTTTT.

The J gene is TRBJ1-2, the V gene TRBV10-3; D is unresolved. Germline CDR1 reads ENHRY; CDR2 reads SYGVKD. The V end was cut by 0 bases, the J end by 4 bases, with 9 bases between. This CDR3 is built from 14 residues. This CDR3 reads CAISESTRVYGYTF. In DNA, the CDR3 is TGTGCCATCAGTGAGTCGACTCGGGTCTATGGCTACACCTTC.

Only a few counts were recorded for this clone. The chain recombines TRBV20-1 with TRBJ1-1; D is unclear. CDR1 is DFQATT, CDR2 SNEGSKA, per germline (reference sequence). The V and J ends lost 6 bases and 5 bases respectively, with 10 bases between them. CDR3 length equals 11 residues. This CDR3 reads CSALTGTEAFF. CDR3 nucleotides: TGCAGTGCGTTAACGGGAACTGAAGCTTTCTTT.